Detailed here is one T cell receptor beta chain. The antigen this receptor binds is unknown. No clone much larger than this one lies a single base away; base qualities are absent. The data were obtained in a study of blood T cell repertoires in COVID-19 (dated by TCRdb to 2018 to 2020). With respect to the entire study: Collaborator samples came from the United States, Italy and Spain and covered acute and convalescent phases of COVID-19. Subjects who had been exposed to COVID-19, were actively infected with it, or had recovered from it provided the deeply sampled blood TCRbeta repertoires that made up the dataset. Where available, HLA class I and class II types were obtained from metadata supplied by the sample provider rather than from assay-based typing. The samples were drawn from two sources: the first 160 participants of the ongoing ImmuneRACE study, and fewer than 1,500 subjects contributed by 6 global collaborators. The material from the prospective study consisted of cDNA or gDNA derived from T cells, B-cell-depleted T cells, or PBMCs. A freely available public database, intended as a resource for researchers studying the immune response to SARS-CoV-2, is where the repertoires were released. Nearly every sample came with metadata listing a de-identified subject ID, COVID-19 status, age in years and sex. Broad study findings and their caveats: The quantity of clinical and demographic metadata differed by source and by participant and was supplied without curation.

From cysteine to phenylalanine, the CDR3 is 13 amino acids long. Here the CDR3 DNA is all that survives: 39 bases in frame from base 1. Ends trimmed: V by 2 bases, J by 5 bases; bases unmatched to a gene: 1. CDR1 and CDR2 are drawn from the germline V gene: SGDLS, YYNGEE. The immunoSEQ Assay, a bias-controlled multiplex PCR, was used to amplify TCRbeta CDR3 regions from genomic DNA. The paper's processing steps were these. Nucleated cell counts per sample were estimated from amplification of reference gene primers within the assay. To quantify the absolute abundance of each unique TCRbeta CDR3 rearrangement, sequence reads were collapsed and filtered. Productive Simpson clonality was computed per sample as the square root of Simpson's diversity index over productive rearrangements. The table comes from immuneACCESS by way of TCRdb, which keeps in-frame sequences with V and J called. Part of the clones is missing from these tables; in studies checked, under half for an unresolved V gene and the rest for unknown reasons. V and J calls and clone size are those listed in that table; D and trimming were worked out from the DNA. The sample yields about 120,000 clones; 82% were counted once. The ten top clones hold 12% of the sample.

Each collaborating institution followed its own protocols to collect whole blood in K2EDTA tubes. For TCRbeta analysis, collaborators shipped samples as frozen whole blood, isolated PBMCs, or DNA extracted from either of those sample types. Sequencing was performed on peripheral blood. The TCR comes from a human donor in a cohort sampled during active COVID-19. The V and J segments used are TRBV9 and TRBJ2-1; 7 middle bases align to TRBD1. The DNA reads as follows: TGTGCCAGCAGCGTCACAGGGGACAATGAGCAGTTCTTC. This translates into CASSVTGDNEQFF.